Included here is one T cell receptor (beta chain) sequence, with context. Its target is not known. Specified time point: week 47, end of study. The investigators gave 300 ug of mutant IDH1 20-mer peptide in each vaccine dose, together with topical imiquimod. The sample is drawn from a study of a mutant IDH1 vaccine in newly diagnosed glioma. Study at large: Sex distribution of treated patients was approximately 60% male and roughly 38% female; mean age was about 40 years. Patients were pretreated with radiotherapy, temozolomide, or both, mostly both.

The CDR3 totals 13 residues. The ends were cut back, 2 bases at V and 5 bases at J, with 9 bases in the middle. CDR1 is KGHSH and CDR2 is LQKENI in the germline V gene. Libraries were prepared by immunoSEQ multiplex PCR; TCRdb keeps only in-frame clonotypes and omits some of them. Of about 34,000 clones listed, around nine tenths are singletons. The material sequenced was PBMCs, taken from a glioma patient whose treatment included an IDH1 peptide vaccine. V gene TRBV18 combines with J gene TRBJ1-1; no clear D. This TCR was sampled from a woman aged 25-40 years with glioma. In DNA form, the CDR3 reads TGTGCCAGCTCACCAGGGTCAGGAACTGAAGCTTTCTTT. Translating it yields CASSPGSGTEAFF.